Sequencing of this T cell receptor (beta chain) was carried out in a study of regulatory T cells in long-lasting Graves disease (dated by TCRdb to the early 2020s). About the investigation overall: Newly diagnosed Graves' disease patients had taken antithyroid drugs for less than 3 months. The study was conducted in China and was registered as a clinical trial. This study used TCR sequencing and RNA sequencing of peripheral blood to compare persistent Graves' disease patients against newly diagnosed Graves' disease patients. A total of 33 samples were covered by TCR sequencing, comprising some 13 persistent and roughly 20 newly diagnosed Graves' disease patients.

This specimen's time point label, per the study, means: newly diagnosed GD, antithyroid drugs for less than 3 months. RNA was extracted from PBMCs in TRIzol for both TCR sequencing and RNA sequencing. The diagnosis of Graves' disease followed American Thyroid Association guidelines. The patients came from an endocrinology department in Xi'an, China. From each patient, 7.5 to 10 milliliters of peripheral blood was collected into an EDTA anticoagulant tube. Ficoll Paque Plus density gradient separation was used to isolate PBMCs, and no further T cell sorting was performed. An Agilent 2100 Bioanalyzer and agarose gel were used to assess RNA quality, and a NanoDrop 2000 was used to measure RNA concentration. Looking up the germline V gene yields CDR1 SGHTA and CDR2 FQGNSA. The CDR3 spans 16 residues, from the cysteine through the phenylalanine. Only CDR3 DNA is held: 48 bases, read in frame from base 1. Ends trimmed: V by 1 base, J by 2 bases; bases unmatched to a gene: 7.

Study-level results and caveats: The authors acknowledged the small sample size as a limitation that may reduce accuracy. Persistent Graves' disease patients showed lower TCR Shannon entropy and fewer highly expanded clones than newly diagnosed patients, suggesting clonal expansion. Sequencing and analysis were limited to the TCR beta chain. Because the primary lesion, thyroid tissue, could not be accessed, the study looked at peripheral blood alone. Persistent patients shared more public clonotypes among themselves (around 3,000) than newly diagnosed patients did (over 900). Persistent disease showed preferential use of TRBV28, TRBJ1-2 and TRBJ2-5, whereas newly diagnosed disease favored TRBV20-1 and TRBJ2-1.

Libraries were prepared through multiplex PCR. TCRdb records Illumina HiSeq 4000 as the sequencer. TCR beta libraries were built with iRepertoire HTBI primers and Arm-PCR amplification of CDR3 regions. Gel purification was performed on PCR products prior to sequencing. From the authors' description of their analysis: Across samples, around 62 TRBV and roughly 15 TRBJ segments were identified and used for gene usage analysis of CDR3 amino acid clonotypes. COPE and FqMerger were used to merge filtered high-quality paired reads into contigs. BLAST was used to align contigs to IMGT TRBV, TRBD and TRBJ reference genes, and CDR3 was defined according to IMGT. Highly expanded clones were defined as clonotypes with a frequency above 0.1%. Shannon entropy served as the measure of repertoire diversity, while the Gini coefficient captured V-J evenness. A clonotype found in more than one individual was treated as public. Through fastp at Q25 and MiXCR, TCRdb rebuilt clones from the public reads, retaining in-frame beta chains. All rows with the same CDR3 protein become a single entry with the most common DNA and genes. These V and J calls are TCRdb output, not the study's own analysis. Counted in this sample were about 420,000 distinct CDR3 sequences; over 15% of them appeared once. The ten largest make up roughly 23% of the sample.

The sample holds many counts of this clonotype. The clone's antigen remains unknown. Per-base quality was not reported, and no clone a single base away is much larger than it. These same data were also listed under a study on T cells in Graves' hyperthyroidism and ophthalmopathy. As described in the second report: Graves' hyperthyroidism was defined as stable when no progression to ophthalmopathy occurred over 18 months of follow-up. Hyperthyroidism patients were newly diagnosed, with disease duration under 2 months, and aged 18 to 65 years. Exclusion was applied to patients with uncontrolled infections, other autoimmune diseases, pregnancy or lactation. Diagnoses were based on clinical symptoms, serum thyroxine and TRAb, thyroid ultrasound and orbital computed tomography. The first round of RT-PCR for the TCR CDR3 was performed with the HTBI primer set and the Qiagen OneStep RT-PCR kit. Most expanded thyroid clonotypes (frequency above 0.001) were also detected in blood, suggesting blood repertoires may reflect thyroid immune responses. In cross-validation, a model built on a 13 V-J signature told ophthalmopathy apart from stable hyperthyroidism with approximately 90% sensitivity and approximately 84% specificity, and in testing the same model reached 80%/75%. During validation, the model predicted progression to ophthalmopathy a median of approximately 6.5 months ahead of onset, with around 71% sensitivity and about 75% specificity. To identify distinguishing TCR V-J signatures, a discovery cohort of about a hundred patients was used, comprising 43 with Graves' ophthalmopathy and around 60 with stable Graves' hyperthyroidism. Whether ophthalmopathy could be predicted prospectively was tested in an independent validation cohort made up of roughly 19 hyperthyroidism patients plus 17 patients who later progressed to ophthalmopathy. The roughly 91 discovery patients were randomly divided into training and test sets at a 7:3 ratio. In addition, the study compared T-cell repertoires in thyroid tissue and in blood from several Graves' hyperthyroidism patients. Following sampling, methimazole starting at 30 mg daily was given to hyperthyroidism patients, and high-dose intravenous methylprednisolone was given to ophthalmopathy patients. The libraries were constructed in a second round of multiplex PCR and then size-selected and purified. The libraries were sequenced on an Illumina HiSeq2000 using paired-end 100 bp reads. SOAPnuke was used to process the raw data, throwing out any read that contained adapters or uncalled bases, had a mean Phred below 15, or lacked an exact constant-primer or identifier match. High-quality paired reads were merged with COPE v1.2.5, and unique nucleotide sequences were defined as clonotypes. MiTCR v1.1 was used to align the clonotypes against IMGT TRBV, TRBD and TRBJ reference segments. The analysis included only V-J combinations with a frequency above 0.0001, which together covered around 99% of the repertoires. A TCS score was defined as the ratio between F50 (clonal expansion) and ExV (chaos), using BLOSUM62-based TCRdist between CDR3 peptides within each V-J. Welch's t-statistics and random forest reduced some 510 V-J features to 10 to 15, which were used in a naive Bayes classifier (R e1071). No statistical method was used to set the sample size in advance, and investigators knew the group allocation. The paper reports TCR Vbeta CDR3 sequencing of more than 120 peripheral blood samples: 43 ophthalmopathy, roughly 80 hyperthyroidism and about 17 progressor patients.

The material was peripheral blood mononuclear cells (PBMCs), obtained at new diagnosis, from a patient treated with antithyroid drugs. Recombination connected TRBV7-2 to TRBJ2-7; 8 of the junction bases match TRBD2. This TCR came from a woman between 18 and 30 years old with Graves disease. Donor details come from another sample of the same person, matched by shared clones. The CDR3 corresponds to CASSLGSAGAPYEQYF. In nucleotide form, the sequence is TGTGCCAGCAGCTTAGGTTCAGCGGGAGCTCCCTACGAGCAGTACTTC. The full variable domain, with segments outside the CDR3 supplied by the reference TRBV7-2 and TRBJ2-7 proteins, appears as GAGVSQSPSNKVTEKGKDVELRCDPISGHTALYWYRQSLGQGLEFLIYFQGNSAPDKSGLPSDRFSAERTGGSVSTLTIQRTQQEDSAVYLCASSLGSAGAPYEQYFGPGTRLTVT.